The source of this TCR beta chain is a study of Graves' ophthalmopathy and Graves' hyperthyroidism. Comments on this clonotype: Its specificity is unknown. A read error may account for a junction end that differs from germline.

CDR3 regions of TCR beta were amplified from RNA transcripts. First-round RT-PCR relied on HTBI primers, and a second-round multiplex PCR came next. TCRdb independently ran MiXCR on the multiplex PCR reads; one entry per CDR3 protein. The sample shows about 550,000 distinct CDR3 sequences, about two fifths of them seen only once. General observations from the study: A 13-signature model separated ophthalmopathy from stable hyperthyroidism, reaching less than 90% sensitivity and 80% to 83% specificity cross-validated.

The study excluded patients with other autoimmune diseases, uncontrolled infections, pregnancy or lactation. Diagnosis was based on clinical symptoms, serum thyroxine, TRAb, thyroid ultrasound and orbital computed tomography. The TCR originated in an adult man with Graves' hyperthyroidism. The specimen was peripheral blood or thyroid tissue (not recorded which).

The CDR3 reads CASSILAGMNEQFF. In DNA, the CDR3 is TGTGCCAGTAGTATCCTAGCGGGAATGAATGAGCAGTTTTTT. The chain employs TRBV19 and TRBJ2-2, with TRBD2 matching over 9 bases. CDR1 LNHDA and CDR2 SQIVND come from the germline V gene (reference sequence). This CDR3 has 14 residues.